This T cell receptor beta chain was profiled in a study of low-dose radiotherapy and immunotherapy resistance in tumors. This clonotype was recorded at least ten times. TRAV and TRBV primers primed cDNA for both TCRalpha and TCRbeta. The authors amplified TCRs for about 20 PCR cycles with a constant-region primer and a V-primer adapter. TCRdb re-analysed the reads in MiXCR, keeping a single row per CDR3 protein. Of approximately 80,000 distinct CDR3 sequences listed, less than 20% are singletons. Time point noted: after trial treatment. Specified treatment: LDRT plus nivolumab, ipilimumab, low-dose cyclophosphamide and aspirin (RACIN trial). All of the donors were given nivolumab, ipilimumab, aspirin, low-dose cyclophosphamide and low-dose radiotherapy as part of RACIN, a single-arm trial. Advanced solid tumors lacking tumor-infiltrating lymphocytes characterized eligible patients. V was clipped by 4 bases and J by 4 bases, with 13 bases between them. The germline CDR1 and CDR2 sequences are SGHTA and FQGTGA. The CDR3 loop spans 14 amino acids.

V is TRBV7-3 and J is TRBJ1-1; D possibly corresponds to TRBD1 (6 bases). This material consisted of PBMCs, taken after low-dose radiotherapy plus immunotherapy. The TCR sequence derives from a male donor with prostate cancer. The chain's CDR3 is CASSSQGGSTEAFF. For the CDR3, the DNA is TGTGCCAGCAGCTCACAGGGAGGGAGCACTGAAGCTTTCTTT.